This T cell receptor beta chain is drawn from a study of blood T cell repertoires in COVID-19. Germline loops: CDR1 LNHDA, CDR2 SQIVND (reference sequence). The junction had 7 bases not matched to a gene; V was cut back by 3 bases and J by 6 bases. CDR3 length: 15 amino acids. In its sample, this clone was seen a few times. Assay: immunoSEQ multiplex PCR; the TCRdb copy retains only in-frame clones and omits some. The table shows 40,000 to 50,000 clones, with 86% occurring only once. The clonotype originates from an older woman with acute or convalescent COVID-19. Sequencing was done on a sample of peripheral blood. The chain joins TRBV19 to TRBJ2-1, with 8 bases matching TRBD1. This CDR3 is CASSMSGTGFNEQFF. The DNA of the CDR3 is TGTGCCAGTAGTATGTCGGGGACAGGCTTCAATGAGCAGTTCTTC.